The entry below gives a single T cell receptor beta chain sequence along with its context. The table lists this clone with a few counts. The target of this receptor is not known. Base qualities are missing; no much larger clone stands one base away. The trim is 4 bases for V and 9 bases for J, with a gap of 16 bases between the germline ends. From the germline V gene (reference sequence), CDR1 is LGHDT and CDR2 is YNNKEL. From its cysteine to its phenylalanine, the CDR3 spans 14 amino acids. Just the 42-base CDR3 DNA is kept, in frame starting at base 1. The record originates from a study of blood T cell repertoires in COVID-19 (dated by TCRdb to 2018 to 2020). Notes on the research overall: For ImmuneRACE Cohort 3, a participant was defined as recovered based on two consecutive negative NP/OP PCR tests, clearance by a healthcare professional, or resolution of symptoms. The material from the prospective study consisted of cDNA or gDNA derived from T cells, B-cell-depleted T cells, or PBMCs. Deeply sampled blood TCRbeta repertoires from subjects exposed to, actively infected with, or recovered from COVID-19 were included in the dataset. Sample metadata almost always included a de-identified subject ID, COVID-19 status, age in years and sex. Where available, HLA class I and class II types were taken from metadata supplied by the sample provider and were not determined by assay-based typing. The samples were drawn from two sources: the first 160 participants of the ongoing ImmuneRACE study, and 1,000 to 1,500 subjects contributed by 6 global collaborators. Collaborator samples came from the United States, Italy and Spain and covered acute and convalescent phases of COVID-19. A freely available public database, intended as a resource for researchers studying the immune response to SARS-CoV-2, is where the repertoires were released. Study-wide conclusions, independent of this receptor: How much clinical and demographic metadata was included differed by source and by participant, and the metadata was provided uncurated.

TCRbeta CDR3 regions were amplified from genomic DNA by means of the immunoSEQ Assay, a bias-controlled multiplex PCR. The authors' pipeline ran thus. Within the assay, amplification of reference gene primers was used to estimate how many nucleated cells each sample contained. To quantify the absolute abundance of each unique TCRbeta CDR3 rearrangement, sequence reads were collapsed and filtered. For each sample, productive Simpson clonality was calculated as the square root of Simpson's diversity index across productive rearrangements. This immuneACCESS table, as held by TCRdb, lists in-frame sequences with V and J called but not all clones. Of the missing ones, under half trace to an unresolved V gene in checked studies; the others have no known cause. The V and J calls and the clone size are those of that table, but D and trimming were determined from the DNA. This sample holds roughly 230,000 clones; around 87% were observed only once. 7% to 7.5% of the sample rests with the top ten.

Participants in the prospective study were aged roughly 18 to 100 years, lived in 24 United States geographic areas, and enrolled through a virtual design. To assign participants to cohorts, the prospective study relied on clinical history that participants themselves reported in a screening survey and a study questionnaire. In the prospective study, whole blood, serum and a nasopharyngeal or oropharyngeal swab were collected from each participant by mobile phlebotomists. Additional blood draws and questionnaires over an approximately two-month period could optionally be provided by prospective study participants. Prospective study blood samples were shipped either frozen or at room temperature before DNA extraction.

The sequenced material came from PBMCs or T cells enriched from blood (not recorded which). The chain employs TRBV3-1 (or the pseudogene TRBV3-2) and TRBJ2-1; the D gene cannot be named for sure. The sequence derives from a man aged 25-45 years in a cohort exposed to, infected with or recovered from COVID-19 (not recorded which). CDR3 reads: CASSPLYNRGEQFF. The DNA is TGTGCCAGCAGCCCCCTCTATAACCGAGGTGAGCAGTTCTTC.